Below, 15 T cell receptor beta chains from the same sample are listed, as sequenced in a study of cytomegalovirus exposure and HLA in healthy donors. Profiled with immunoSEQ multiplex PCR; TCRdb holds only in-frame clones, not every one. The data show roughly 60,000 clones, roughly 96% seen once. The sample taken for sequencing was PBMCs. The source of these receptors is a woman under 30 in good health and CMV-seropositive.

The chain has TRBV7-2 and TRBJ2-7; D might be TRBD2 (6 bases). The CDR3 length is 16 residues. Germline CDR1 reads SGHTA; CDR2 reads FQGNSA. Trimming took off 3 bases at V and 0 bases at J, with 15 bases between the two ends. The CDR3 DNA reads as TGTGCCAGCAGCTTGGGCTCTAGCGCGAGCTCCTACGAGCAGTACTTC. It codes for CASSLGSSASSYEQYF.

The count of this clone is one. This sequence joins TRBV14 and TRBJ1-2; TRBD1 is a possible D gene (6 bases). V lost 3 bases and J 4 bases, leaving 18 bases between the germline ends. Germline CDR1 and CDR2: SGHDN and FVKESK. CDR3 size: 16 residues. CDR3 loop: CASSHQGAGQTYGYTF. As DNA, the CDR3 is TGTGCCAGCAGCCACCAGGGAGCGGGACAAACCTATGGCTACACCTTC.

This sequence joins TRBV29-1 and TRBJ1-2; D unclear. The V end lost 4 bases, the J end lost 6 bases, and 15 bases lay between the germline ends. Germline loops: CDR1 SQVTM, CDR2 ANQGSEA. The CDR3 contains 13 residues. CDR3 coding DNA: TGCAGCGTTGCTCAGAGGATAAAGGATGGCTACACCTTC. It is translated as CSVAQRIKDGYTF.

CDR3 sequence: CASSLLTGTTNEKLFF. The CDR3 DNA follows: TGTGCCAGCAGCCTTCTGACAGGGACTACTAATGAAAAACTGTTTTTT. This sequence joins TRBV7-6 and TRBJ1-4, with 7 bases aligning to TRBD1. The CDR3 runs to 16 residues. V was clipped by 5 bases and J by 2 bases; unmatched bases: 8. Per the germline V gene, CDR1 is SGHVS and CDR2 is FNYEAQ.

The rearrangement uses TRBV9 and TRBJ2-7; 9 nucleotides align to TRBD2. This CDR3 comprises 16 residues. Germline lookup yields CDR1 SGDLS and CDR2 YYNGEE. V lost 3 bases and J lost 2; bases outside the gene matches: 9. CDR3 protein: CASSEVAGAGTYEQYF. In DNA form, the CDR3 reads TGTGCCAGCAGCGAGGTAGCGGGAGCGGGCACCTACGAGCAGTACTTC.

The V and J genes are TRBV28 and TRBJ1-3; D might be TRBD1 (5 bases). CDR1 is MDHEN and CDR2 is SYDVKM in the germline V gene. The CDR3 covers 16 residues. The V end was cut by 6 bases, the J end by 8 bases, with 23 bases between. CDR3 sequence (DNA): TGTGCCAGCAGATCGTTCTCTGCAGGGCAGTTAGACACCATATATTTT. Its protein product is CASRSFSAGQLDTIYF.

The chain couples TRBV6-6 to TRBJ1-1; D not certain. In germline, CDR1 is MNHNY, CDR2 SVGAGI (reference sequence). The V gene lost 4 bases and the J gene lost 1 base, with 7 bases spanning the gap. This CDR3 is built from 13 residues. CDR3: CASSFDSNTEAFF. In nucleotides, the CDR3 is TGTGCCAGCAGTTTCGACTCGAACACTGAAGCTTTCTTT.

The chain is built from TRBV11-2 and TRBJ1-2; no reliable D call. The V end was cut by 1 base, the J end by 5 bases, with 5 bases between. The CDR3 has 12 amino acids. The germline CDR1 and CDR2 sequences are SGHAT and FQNNGV. The CDR3 loop is CASSLGGYGYTF. The CDR3 coding sequence is TGTGCCAGCAGCTTAGGAGGATATGGCTACACCTTC. The full variable domain, in which reference TRBV11-2 and TRBJ1-2 provide the parts outside the CDR3, is EAGVAQSPRYKIIEKRQSVAFWCNPISGHATLYWYQQILGQGPKLLIQFQNNGVVDDSQLPKDRFSAERLKGVDSTLKIQPAKLEDSAVYLCASSLGGYGYTFGSGTRLTVV.

The chain links TRBV7-3 to TRBJ2-1, with TRBD2 identical over 9 bases. V was pared by 3 bases and J by 4 bases, with 7 bases of the junction left unmatched. The CDR3 spans 16 residues. Germline CDR1 SGHTA, CDR2 FQGTGA. The CDR3 DNA reads as TGTGCCAGCAGCTTTGGCGGGGGGGCCGGTTACAATGAGCAGTTCTTC. It codes for CASSFGGGAGYNEQFF.

The rearrangement uses TRBV5-1 and TRBJ1-2; TRBD1 matches at 11 bases. Losses at the gene ends were 0 bases for V and 5 bases for J; bases not matched to a gene: 6. Germline assignment: CDR1 SGHRS and CDR2 YFSETQ. The CDR3 spans 16 residues. Here the CDR3 DNA reads TGCGCCAGCAGCTTGGATCCGGGACAGGGGGAGTATGGCTACACCTTC. As protein: CASSLDPGQGEYGYTF.

The chain joins TRBV7-9 to TRBJ2-3, with D unresolved. Germline V gene data show CDR1 as SEHNR and CDR2 as FQNEAQ (reference sequence). The CDR3 loop spans 14 amino acids. Trimming shortened V by 1 base and J by 3 bases, and 8 bases separated the two germline ends. The CDR3 sequence: CASSLVKTTDTQYF. The CDR3 nucleotides read TGTGCCAGCAGCTTAGTCAAGACTACAGATACGCAGTATTTT.

This chain links TRBV5-4 with TRBJ1-3, with TRBD1 matching over 9 bases. The trim removed 3 bases at V and 1 base at J, leaving 5 bases unmatched. CDR3 size: 16 residues. Per germline, CDR1 SGHNT and CDR2 YYREEE (reference sequence). The CDR3: CASSSTGGRSGNTIYF. CDR3 in DNA: TGTGCCAGCAGCTCGACAGGGGGACGATCTGGAAACACCATATATTTT.

The chain carries TRBV27 and TRBJ2-7; 9 bases agree with TRBD1. Germline V lookup: CDR1 MNHEY, CDR2 SMNVEV (reference sequence). This CDR3 comprises 12 residues. V lost 7 bases, J lost 4 bases, and 2 bases stayed unmatched. CDR3 sequence: CASTGQGYEQYF. The CDR3 DNA sequence: TGTGCCAGCACCGGACAGGGGTACGAGCAGTACTTC.

The rearrangement uses TRBV19 and TRBJ1-3; perhaps TRBD1 as D (5 bases). The CDR3 has 17 residues. The V end was cut by 6 bases, the J end by 0 bases, with 18 bases between. Germline assignment: CDR1 LNHDA and CDR2 SQIVND (reference sequence). The CDR3 DNA follows: TGTGCCAGTAGCCCTACGGGGGACCTAATCTCTGGAAACACCATATATTTT. Encoded protein: CASSPTGDLISGNTIYF.

This chain connects TRBV2 to TRBJ2-2; the D gene is possibly TRBD2 (5 bases). Deletions cut 3 bases from V and 3 bases from J, with 11 bases between. Per the germline V gene, CDR1 is SNHLY and CDR2 is FYNNEI. The CDR3 has 15 amino acids. The CDR3 DNA reads as TGTGCCAGCAGTGAGTCGGGGTCTTACACCGGGGAGCTGTTTTTT. This gives the protein CASSESGSYTGELFF.